This record looks at one T cell receptor beta chain sequence and its context. Its antigen remains unidentified. Produced via immunoSEQ multiplex PCR; TCRdb's table is partial and in-frame only. The table includes about 110,000 clones, 70% to 90% detected once. The V gene's germline CDR1 is GTSNPN and CDR2 SVGIG (reference sequence). The CDR3 consists of 13 residues. The ends were cut back, 2 bases at V and 1 base at J, with 8 bases in the middle. This entry belongs to a study of T cell responses to AZD1222 COVID-19 vaccine. Findings and limits, study-wide: Across spike, vaccine-associated CD4 TCRs were found, dominant at 160-218 and 743-854. The study identified only a handful of AZD1222 recipients as seropositive at baseline.

The specimen comprised peripheral blood, sampled on day 0 of AZD1222 vaccination. This chain uses TRBV30 with TRBJ2-5; no clear D. The clonotype comes from an adult in good health. The CDR3 DNA sequence: TGTGCCTGGAGTTTAAACAGCCAAGAGACCCAGTACTTC. This gives the protein CAWSLNSQETQYF.